The rows below give T cell receptor beta chains drawn from one sample of a study of T cell repertoires in cytomegalovirus infection. TCRdb analysed the reads with MiXCR anew, one entry per CDR3 protein. This table has some 110,000 distinct CDR3 sequences, roughly a tenth appearing once. What these receptors recognize is not known. Material for sequencing was PBMCs, sequenced either directly or after in vitro stimulation (not recorded which). The source is a human donor in good health (CMV status not recorded). Some clones in this sample may be carry-over from other donors' samples. Both conserved end residues are part of each CDR3. Fields, in order: V gene, clone size, D gene, J gene, CDR3 protein, CDR3 DNA. A D gene is named only where the DNA matches it firmly. Size tells how often a clone was seen (once, few, many) or the class of an expanded clone, and some rows leave it out.

TRBV6-5	-	-	TRBJ2-5	CASSYTSGFWETQYF	TGTGCCAGCAGTTACACCTCAGGTTTTTGGGAGACCCAGTACTTC
TRBV4-3	many	TRBD2	TRBJ2-5	CASSPGGTSGRRYQETQYF	TGCGCCAGCAGCCCTGGGGGGACTAGCGGGAGGCGGTACCAAGAGACCCAGTACTTC
TRBV6-2/TRBV6-3	few	-	TRBJ1-5	CASSLGQNDQPQHF	TGTGCCAGCAGTCTCGGACAGAATGATCAGCCCCAGCATTTT
TRBV7-9	few	-	TRBJ2-2	CASSTTRPGELFF	TGTGCCAGCAGCACTACAAGGCCCGGGGAGCTGTTTTTT
TRBV19	many	-	TRBJ2-2	CASSIAQNTGELFF	TGTGCCAGTAGTATAGCACAGAACACCGGGGAGCTGTTTTTT
TRBV20-1	-	-	TRBJ1-5	CSAKDRANQPQHF	TGCAGTGCTAAGGACAGAGCAAATCAGCCCCAGCATTTT
TRBV27	-	TRBD2	TRBJ2-1	CASSWTSGSMNEQFF	TGTGCCAGCAGCTGGACTAGCGGGAGTATGAATGAGCAGTTCTTC
TRBV7-2	many	TRBD1	TRBJ2-3	CASSFNQGVDTQYF	TGTGCCAGCAGCTTCAATCAGGGGGTAGATACGCAGTATTTT
TRBV19	-	-	TRBJ1-2	CASSVQGRANYGYTF	TGTGCCAGTAGCGTACAGGGACGGGCTAACTATGGCTACACCTTC
TRBV2	-	-	TRBJ2-7	CASSPRGSSYEQYF	TGTGCCAGCAGTCCCAGGGGAAGCTCCTACGAGCAGTACTTC
TRBV7-2	many	-	TRBJ1-2	CASSLVTRGYTF	TGTGCCAGCAGCTTAGTTACTCGCGGCTACACCTTC
TRBV6-8	-	TRBD1	TRBJ1-6	CASSYYRGTGNNSPLHF	TGTGCCAGCAGTTACTACAGGGGAACGGGCAATAATTCACCCCTCCACTTT